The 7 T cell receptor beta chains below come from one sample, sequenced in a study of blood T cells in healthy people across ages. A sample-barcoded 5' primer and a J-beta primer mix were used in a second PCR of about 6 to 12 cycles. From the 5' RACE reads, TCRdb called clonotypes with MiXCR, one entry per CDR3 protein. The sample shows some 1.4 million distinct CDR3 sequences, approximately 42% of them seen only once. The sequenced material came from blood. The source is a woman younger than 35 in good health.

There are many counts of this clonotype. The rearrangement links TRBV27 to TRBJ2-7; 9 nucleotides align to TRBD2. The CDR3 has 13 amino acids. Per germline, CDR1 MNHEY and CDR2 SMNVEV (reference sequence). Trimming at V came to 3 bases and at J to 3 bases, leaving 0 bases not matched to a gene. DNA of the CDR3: TGTGCCAGCAGTTTGCGGGAGGGCTACGAGCAGTACTTC. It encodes CASSLREGYEQYF.

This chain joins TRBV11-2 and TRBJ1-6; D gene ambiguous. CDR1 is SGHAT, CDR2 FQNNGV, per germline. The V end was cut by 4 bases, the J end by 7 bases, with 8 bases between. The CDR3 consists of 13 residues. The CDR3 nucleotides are TGTGCCAGCAGCTCCAAAGAGAATTCACCCCTCCACTTT. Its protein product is CASSSKENSPLHF.

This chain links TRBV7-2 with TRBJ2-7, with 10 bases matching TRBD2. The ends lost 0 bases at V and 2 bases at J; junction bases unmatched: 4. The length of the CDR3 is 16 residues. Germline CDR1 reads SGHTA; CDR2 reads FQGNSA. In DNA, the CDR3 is TGTGCCAGCAGCTTAGCCAGCGGGGGGGGGACCTACGAGCAGTACTTC. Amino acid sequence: CASSLASGGGTYEQYF.

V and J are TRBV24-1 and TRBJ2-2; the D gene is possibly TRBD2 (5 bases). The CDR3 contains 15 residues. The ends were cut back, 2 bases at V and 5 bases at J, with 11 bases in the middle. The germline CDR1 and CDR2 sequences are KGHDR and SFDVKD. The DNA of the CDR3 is TGTGCCACCAGTGATTCGGGATCGGGGACCGGGGAGCTGTTTTTT. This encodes CATSDSGSGTGELFF.

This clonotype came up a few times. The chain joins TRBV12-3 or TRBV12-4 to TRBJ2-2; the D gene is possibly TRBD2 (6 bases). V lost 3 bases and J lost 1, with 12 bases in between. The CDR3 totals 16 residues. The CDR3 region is CASSFGSGQNTGELFF. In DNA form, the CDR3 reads TGTGCCAGCAGTTTCGGGAGCGGTCAGAACACCGGGGAGCTGTTTTTT.

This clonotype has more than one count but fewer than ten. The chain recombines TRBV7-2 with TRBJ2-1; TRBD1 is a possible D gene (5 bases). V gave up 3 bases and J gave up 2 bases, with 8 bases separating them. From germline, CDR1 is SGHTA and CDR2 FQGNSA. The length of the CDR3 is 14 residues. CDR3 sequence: CASSFSTAYNEQFF. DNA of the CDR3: TGTGCCAGCAGCTTCTCGACAGCCTACAATGAGCAGTTCTTC.

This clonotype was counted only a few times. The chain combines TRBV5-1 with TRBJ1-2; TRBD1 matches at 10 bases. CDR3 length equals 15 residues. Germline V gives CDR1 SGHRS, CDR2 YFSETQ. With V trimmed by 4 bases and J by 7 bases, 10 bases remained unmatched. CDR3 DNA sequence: TGCGCCAGCAGCCCCTGGGACAGGGGTGACGGTGGCTACACCTTC. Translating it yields CASSPWDRGDGGYTF.